What follows are 5 T cell receptor beta chains derived from one specimen sequenced in a study of a mutant IDH1 vaccine in newly diagnosed glioma. These TCRs' antigens remain unknown. The data were produced by immunoSEQ multiplex PCR, yet TCRdb's version contains in-frame clones alone and is incomplete. Here the sample spans about 86,000 clones, 85% being singletons. Time point specified: week 23, last vaccination. The content of each vaccine dose was 300 ug of mutant IDH1 20-mer peptide, and topical imiquimod accompanied it. Material: PBMCs, obtained from a glioma patient whose treatment included an IDH1 peptide vaccine. The receptors here all came from a man younger than 40 with glioma. Some clones in this sample may be carry-over from other donors' samples.

This clone occurred once. This chain links TRBV4-1 with TRBJ2-1; D is possibly TRBD2 (7 bases). Looked up from germline, CDR1 is MGHRA and CDR2 is YSYEKL. With 4 bases removed from V and 9 bases from J, the gap between germline ends came to 16 bases. The CDR3 covers 14 residues. CDR3 sequence (DNA): TGCGCCAGCAGCCTACCGGCGGGGGCCCGTGAGCAGTTCTTC. Residues: CASSLPAGAREQFF.

The chain couples TRBV28 to TRBJ1-1, with D unclear. The germline V and J ends were trimmed by 6 bases and 3 bases, with 17 bases remaining between them. The CDR3 covers 15 residues. Germline CDR1 reads MDHEN; CDR2 reads SYDVKM. The CDR3 region has the DNA TGTGCCAGCAGGGAACTAATTGGGATGTACACTGAAGCTTTCTTT. It specifies CASRELIGMYTEAFF.

V usage is TRBV6-5 and J usage is TRBJ1-5, with TRBD1 matching 10 bases. The CDR3 has 15 residues. V dropped 5 bases and J dropped 7; count of bases not matched to a gene: 8. Germline assignment: CDR1 MNHEY and CDR2 SVGAGI. CDR3 sequence: CASSRDRGLGQPQHF. DNA of the CDR3: TGTGCCAGCAGTCGTGACAGGGGGCTGGGGCAGCCCCAGCATTTT.

J is TRBJ2-2 and V is TRBV9, with 7 bases matching TRBD1. CDR3 size: 15 residues. Trimming removed 4 bases from V and 2 bases from J; junction bases left unmatched: 5. CDR1 and CDR2 (germline): SGDLS, YYNGEE. CDR3 sequence (DNA): TGTGCCAGCAGCACCAGACAGGGTAACACCGGGGAGCTGTTTTTT. Protein sequence: CASSTRQGNTGELFF.

This clone has just one count. The chain joins TRBV4-2 to TRBJ2-3; perhaps TRBD2 as D (7 bases). The germline V gene encodes CDR1 LGHNA and CDR2 YNFKEQ. Trimming took 2 bases from V and 1 from J, leaving 16 bases between them. The length of the CDR3 is 17 residues. The CDR3 nucleotides read TGTGCCAGCAGCCAACGAGGGGGGGCATCCGGCACAGATACGCAGTATTTT. This encodes CASSQRGGASGTDTQYF.